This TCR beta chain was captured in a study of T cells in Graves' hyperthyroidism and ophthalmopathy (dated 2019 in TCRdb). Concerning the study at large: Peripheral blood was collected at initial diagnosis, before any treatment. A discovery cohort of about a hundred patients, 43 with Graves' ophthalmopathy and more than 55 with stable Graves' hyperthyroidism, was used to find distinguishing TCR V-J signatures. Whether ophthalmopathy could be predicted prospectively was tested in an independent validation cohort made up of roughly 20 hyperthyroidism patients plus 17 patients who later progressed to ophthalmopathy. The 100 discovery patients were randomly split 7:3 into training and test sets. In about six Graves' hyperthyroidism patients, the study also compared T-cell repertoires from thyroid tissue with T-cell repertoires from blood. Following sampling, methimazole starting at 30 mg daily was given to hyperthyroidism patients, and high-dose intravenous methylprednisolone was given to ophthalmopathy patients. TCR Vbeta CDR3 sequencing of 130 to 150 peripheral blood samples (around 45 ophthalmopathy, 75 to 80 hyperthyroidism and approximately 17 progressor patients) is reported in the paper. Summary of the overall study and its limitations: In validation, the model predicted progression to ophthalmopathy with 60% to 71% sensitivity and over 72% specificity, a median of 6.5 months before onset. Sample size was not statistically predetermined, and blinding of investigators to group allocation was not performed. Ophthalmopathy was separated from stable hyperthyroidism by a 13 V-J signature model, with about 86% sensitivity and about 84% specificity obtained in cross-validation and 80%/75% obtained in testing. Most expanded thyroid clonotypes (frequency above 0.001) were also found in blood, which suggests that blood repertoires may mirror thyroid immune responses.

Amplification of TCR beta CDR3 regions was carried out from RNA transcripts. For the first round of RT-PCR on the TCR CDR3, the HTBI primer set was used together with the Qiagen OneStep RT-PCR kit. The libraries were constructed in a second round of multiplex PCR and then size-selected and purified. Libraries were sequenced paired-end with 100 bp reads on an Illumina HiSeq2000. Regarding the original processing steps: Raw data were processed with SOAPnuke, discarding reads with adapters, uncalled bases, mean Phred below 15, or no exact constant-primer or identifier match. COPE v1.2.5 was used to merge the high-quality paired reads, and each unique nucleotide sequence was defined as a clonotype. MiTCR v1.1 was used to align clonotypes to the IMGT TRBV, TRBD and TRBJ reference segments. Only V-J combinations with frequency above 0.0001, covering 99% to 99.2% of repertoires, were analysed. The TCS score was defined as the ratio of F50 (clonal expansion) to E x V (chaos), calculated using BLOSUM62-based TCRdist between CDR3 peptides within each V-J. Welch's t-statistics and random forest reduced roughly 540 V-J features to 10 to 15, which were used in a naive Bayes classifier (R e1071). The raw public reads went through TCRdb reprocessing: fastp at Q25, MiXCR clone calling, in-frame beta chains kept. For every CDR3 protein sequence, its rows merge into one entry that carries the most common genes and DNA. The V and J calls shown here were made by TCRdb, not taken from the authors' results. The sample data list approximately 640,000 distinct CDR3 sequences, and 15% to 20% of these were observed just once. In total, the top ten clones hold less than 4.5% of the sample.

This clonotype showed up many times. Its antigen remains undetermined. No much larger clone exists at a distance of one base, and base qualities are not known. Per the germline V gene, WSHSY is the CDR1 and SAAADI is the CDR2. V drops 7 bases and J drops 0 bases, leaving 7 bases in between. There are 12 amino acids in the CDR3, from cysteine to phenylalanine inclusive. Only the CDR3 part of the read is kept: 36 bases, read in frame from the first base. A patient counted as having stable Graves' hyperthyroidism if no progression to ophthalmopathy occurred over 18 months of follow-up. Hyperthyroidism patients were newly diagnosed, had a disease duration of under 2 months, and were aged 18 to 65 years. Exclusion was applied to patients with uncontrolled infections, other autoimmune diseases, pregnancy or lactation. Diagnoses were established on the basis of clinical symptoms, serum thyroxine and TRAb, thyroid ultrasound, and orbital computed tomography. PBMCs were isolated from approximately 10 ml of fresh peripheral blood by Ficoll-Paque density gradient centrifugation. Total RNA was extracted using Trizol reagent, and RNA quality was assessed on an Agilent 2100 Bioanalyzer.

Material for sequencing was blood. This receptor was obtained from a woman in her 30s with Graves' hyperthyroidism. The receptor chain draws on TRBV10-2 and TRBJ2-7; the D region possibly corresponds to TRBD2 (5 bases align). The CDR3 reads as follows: CASTTTSYEQYF. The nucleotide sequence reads TGCGCCAGCACGACTACCTCCTACGAGCAGTACTTC.